This section outlines one TCR beta chain sequence together with its context. Its specificity is not known. Trimming cost V 9 bases and J 3 bases, with 12 bases left between them. Germline V gives CDR1 LNHDA, CDR2 SQIVND (reference sequence). The CDR3 covers 13 residues. The study ran its PCR with 60 Vbeta and 13 Jbeta primers. Method: immunoSEQ multiplex PCR; TCRdb's copy keeps in-frame clones and lacks some. The sample contains around 200,000 clones, approximately 78% of which appear only once. This sample is part of a study of cytomegalovirus exposure and HLA in healthy donors. Study-wide findings and caveats: Confirmation in vitro established that three CMV-associated chains were specific for CMV antigens.

The chain combines TRBV19 with TRBJ1-5, with D unresolved. Sequenced material: PBMCs. The sequence came from a woman between 40 and 55 years old in good health and CMV-seronegative. Written as DNA, the CDR3 is TGTGCCAGCGCCCCAGGTCTCAATCAGCCCCAGCATTTT. It translates to CASAPGLNQPQHF.